This passage covers 23 T cell receptor beta chains from one sample sequenced in a study of T cell repertoires in ileal Crohn's disease. Sequencing used immunoSEQ multiplex PCR; TCRdb keeps in-frame clones, though not all of them. The table includes more than 60,000 clones, 85% to 90% detected once. Time point indicated: neoterminal ileum biopsy at postoperative endoscopy, about 6 months after surgery. Sequencing used ileal tissue. These TCRs come from an adult with Crohn's disease.

This clone appeared a single time. The gene calls are TRBV11-2 and TRBJ2-2; D is ambiguous. There are 14 residues in the CDR3. The germline gives CDR1 SGHAT, CDR2 FQNNGV. V dropped 3 bases and J dropped 2 bases, with 7 bases sitting between them. CDR3 loop: CASSFSRNTGELFF. As DNA, the CDR3 is TGTGCCAGCAGCTTTAGCCGTAACACCGGGGAGCTGTTTTTT.

This rearrangement joins TRBV2 to TRBJ2-7; 8 nucleotides align to TRBD1. After removal of 4 bases from V and 6 bases from J, the junction contained 5 bases not matched to a gene. Germline CDR1 reads SNHLY; CDR2 reads FYNNEI. This CDR3 contains 13 residues. The CDR3 is CASSADRGGEQYV. CDR3 nucleotides: TGTGCCAGCAGTGCTGACAGGGGCGGCGAGCAGTACGTC.

The genes are TRBV7-9 and TRBJ2-2; TRBD1 aligns across 7 bases. J gave up 0 bases and V 4 bases, and 8 bases lay outside the gene matches. The CDR3 extends over 17 amino acids. Germline CDR1 SEHNR, CDR2 FQNEAQ (reference sequence). The CDR3 DNA follows: TGTGCCAGCAGCTCCCAAGGAACAGGGGCGAACACCGGGGAGCTGTTTTTT. Translating gives CASSSQGTGANTGELFF.

This rearrangement joins TRBV18 to TRBJ1-6; D unresolved. This CDR3 is built from 14 residues. With 2 bases removed from V and 9 bases from J, the gap between germline ends came to 11 bases. Germline V lookup: CDR1 KGHSH, CDR2 LQKENI. The CDR3 loop is CASSPKDGSSPLHF. The CDR3 coding sequence is TGTGCCAGCTCACCAAAAGATGGTAGTTCACCCCTCCACTTT.

The chain recombines TRBV6-1 with TRBJ1-5; 10 bases map to TRBD1. The V and J ends lost 6 bases and 5 bases, in that order; junction bases with no gene match: 7. Looked up from germline, CDR1 is MNHNS and CDR2 is SASEGT. The CDR3 sequence is 15 residues long. The CDR3 DNA sequence: TGTGCCAGCAGGGTTGACAGGGGGCTTTATCAGCCCCAGCATTTT. Residues: CASRVDRGLYQPQHF.

The J gene is TRBJ2-5, the V gene TRBV25-1; the D gene is possibly TRBD1 (5 bases). V shed 4 bases and J shed 5 bases, with 20 bases lying between them. In germline, CDR1 is MGHDK, CDR2 SYGVNS. The CDR3 loop spans 16 amino acids. CDR3 residues: CASSGPGAGRRETQYF. DNA for the CDR3: TGTGCCAGCAGTGGGCCTGGGGCAGGACGGCGGGAGACCCAGTACTTC.

In the case of this clone: One junction end does not reproduce the germline sequence, and a read error may be involved. The chain is built from TRBV19 and TRBJ1-5; D gene uncertain. CDR1 is LNHDA and CDR2 is SQIVND in the germline V gene (reference sequence). The CDR3 has 13 amino acids. CDR3 sequence (DNA): TGTGCCAGTAAAATGGCGGGGAATCGGCCCCAGCATTTT. Its translation is CASKMAGNRPQHF.

This clone was observed once. CDR3 coding DNA: TGTGCCAGCAGCTTATCCGGGAGCCCCTTTCGCACAGATACGCAGTATTTT. This translates into CASSLSGSPFRTDTQYF. This chain connects TRBV11-2 to TRBJ2-3, with D perhaps matching TRBD2 (6 bases). V lost 2 bases, J lost 1 base, and 16 bases lay in between. Germline lookup yields CDR1 SGHAT and CDR2 FQNNGV. This CDR3 is 17 amino acids long.

The chain joins TRBV5-1 to TRBJ2-1; TRBD1 agrees at 10 bases. This CDR3 contains 14 residues. Germline V CDR1 and CDR2: SGHRS, YFSETQ. The V and J ends lost 2 bases and 7 bases, in that order; junction bases with no gene match: 3. The CDR3 coding sequence is TGCGCCAGCAGCTTTAGGGACAGGGGTAATGAGCAGTTCTTC. Protein sequence: CASSFRDRGNEQFF.

The chain employs TRBV6-1 and TRBJ1-5; TRBD1 might be the D (5 bases). Germline CDR1 reads MNHNS; CDR2 reads SASEGT. Trimming shortened V by 3 bases and J by 15 bases, and 15 bases separated the two germline ends. CDR3 size: 12 residues. The CDR3 DNA reads as TGTGCCAGCAGTGATTGGGGCAGGCTCACGCATTTT. Translation: CASSDWGRLTHF.

This clone was seen just once. CDR3 bases: TGCGCCAGCAGTTCCGGAGGGGCGGGTCAGCCCCAGCATTTT. Its protein is CASSSGGAGQPQHF. The V call is TRBV5-1, the J call TRBJ1-5; tentative D call: TRBD1 (5 bases). This CDR3 spans 14 amino acids. CDR1 SGHRS and CDR2 YFSETQ come from the germline V gene. Trimming left V 5 bases short and J 6 bases short, with 15 bases between.

The chain carries TRBV27 and TRBJ2-1, with 7 bases lining up with TRBD2. Germline values: CDR1 MNHEY, CDR2 SMNVEV (reference sequence). The junction had 13 bases not matched to a gene; V was cut back by 7 bases and J by 7 bases. The CDR3 totals 15 residues. CDR3 sequence reads: CASTLMGGVGNEQFF. DNA of the CDR3: TGTGCCAGCACCCTCATGGGGGGGGTAGGGAATGAGCAGTTCTTC.

The CDR3 region has the DNA TGTGCCAGCAGCTTCCTCGGGGGGGCCTACGAGCAGTACTTC. This translates into CASSFLGGAYEQYF. V gene TRBV7-9 combines with J gene TRBJ2-7, with 8 bases lining up with TRBD2. The CDR3 loop spans 14 amino acids. CDR1 and CDR2 from the germline V gene are SEHNR and FQNEAQ (reference sequence). V lost 3 bases to trimming and J lost 2 bases; unmatched junction nucleotides: 3.

Turning to this clone: This sample includes further DNA sequences coding for the same CDR3. The rearrangement links TRBV29-1 to TRBJ1-2; D not certain. This CDR3 is 12 amino acids long. The V end lost 1 base, the J end lost 2 bases, and 5 bases lay between the germline ends. Germline V gene sequence: CDR1 SQVTM, CDR2 ANQGSEA. The CDR3 DNA reads TGCAGCGTTGAAGCGGGAAACTATGGCTACACCTTC. Protein: CSVEAGNYGYTF.

The chain uses TRBV4-2 and TRBJ2-2, with TRBD2 matching over 9 bases. This CDR3 is built from 15 residues. The V gene's germline CDR1 is LGHNA and CDR2 YNFKEQ. With 7 bases clipped from V and 5 bases from J, the junction kept 8 bases outside the gene matches. This CDR3 is CASTFGGGETGELFF. The DNA of the CDR3 is TGTGCCAGCACCTTTGGCGGGGGGGAAACCGGGGAGCTGTTTTTT.

The V call is TRBV7-2, the J call TRBJ2-1, with D uncertain. Trimming left V 0 bases short and J 7 bases short, with 10 bases between. The CDR3 is 14 amino acids. Germline V lookup: CDR1 SGHTA, CDR2 FQGNSA. The CDR3 DNA is TGTGCCAGCAGCTTAGCCGGCGTCAGGAATGAGCAGTTCTTC. Protein: CASSLAGVRNEQFF.

The rearrangement links TRBV6-5 to TRBJ1-2; D unclear. V was cut by 2 bases and J by 2 bases, with 9 bases left in between. From germline, CDR1 is MNHEY and CDR2 SVGAGI. This CDR3 has 14 residues. This CDR3 reads CASSYDRGNYGYTF. DNA for the CDR3: TGTGCCAGCAGTTACGACCGGGGAAACTATGGCTACACCTTC.

The chain joins TRBV10-3 to TRBJ2-5; 8 bases line up with TRBD1. This CDR3 region has 13 residues. The germline gives CDR1 ENHRY, CDR2 SYGVKD. Trimming removed 3 bases from V and 4 bases from J; junction bases left unmatched: 1. The CDR3 loop is CAISETGGETQYF. The CDR3, as DNA: TGTGCCATCAGTGAAACAGGGGGAGAGACCCAGTACTTC.

As DNA, the CDR3 is TGTGCCAGCAGCCAAATACAAGAGACCCAGTACTTC. Its translation: CASSQIQETQYF. V and J are TRBV4-2 and TRBJ2-5; D remains ambiguous. With 2 bases removed from V and 2 bases from J, the gap between germline ends came to 3 bases. Germline V gene data show CDR1 as LGHNA and CDR2 as YNFKEQ. The CDR3 is 12 amino acids.

A single count supports this clone. The chain employs TRBV30 and TRBJ1-5; D is possibly TRBD1 (5 bases). V lost 0 bases and J 3 bases, leaving 12 bases between the germline ends. CDR1 is GTSNPN, CDR2 SVGIG, per germline (reference sequence). The CDR3 contains 15 residues. The CDR3 DNA is TGTGCCTGGAGTGTAGGGGTAGGATACAATCAGCCCCAGCATTTT. This sequence encodes CAWSVGVGYNQPQHF.

The genes are TRBV15 and TRBJ2-5, with 13 bases identical to TRBD2. Germline CDR1 and CDR2: LNHNV and YYDKDF (reference sequence). The CDR3 is 19 residues long. V dropped 1 base and J dropped 5; count of bases not matched to a gene: 13. The CDR3 here is CATSRVGGGTSGTRETQYF. Written as DNA, the CDR3 is TGTGCCACCAGCAGAGTGGGGGGTGGGACTAGCGGGACTCGGGAGACCCAGTACTTC.

CDR3 sequence: CASSPGREVNQPQHF. CDR3 DNA: TGTGCCAGCTCACCGGGGAGAGAAGTCAATCAGCCCCAGCATTTT. This chain uses TRBV18 with TRBJ1-5; D uncertain. V gave up 3 bases and J gave up 3 bases, with 12 bases separating them. The CDR3 totals 15 residues. CDR1 is KGHSH and CDR2 is LQKENI in the germline V gene.

The rearrangement joins TRBV13 to TRBJ1-1; maybe TRBD1 (6 bases). Germline V gives CDR1 PRHDT, CDR2 FYEKMQ (reference sequence). The CDR3 contains 15 residues. The V end was cut by 2 bases, the J end by 1 base, with 11 bases between. The CDR3 DNA reads as TGTGCCAGCAGCTTACGGGGCAGGGGGAACACTGAAGCTTTCTTT. Its translation: CASSLRGRGNTEAFF.